A selection of T cell receptor beta chains follows, all from one sample in a study of glioma-infiltrating T cells after dendritic cell vaccination. Assay used: immunoSEQ multiplex PCR; TCRdb lists only in-frame clones, some missing. This sample has tens of thousands of clones, with around four fifths found just once. This specimen was blood, taken after dendritic cell vaccination. The receptors were sampled from a human donor with glioblastoma. Both conserved end residues are part of each CDR3. The order of the fields is V gene, J gene, clone size, D gene, CDR3 protein, CDR3 DNA. A D gene is named only where the DNA matches it firmly. Clone size is stated in some rows and not others, as once, few, many or a class when expanded.

TRBV5-1	TRBJ2-7	.	TRBD2	CASSPGGGGYEQYF	TGCGCCAGCAGCCCGGGCGGCGGGGGCTACGAGCAGTACTTC
TRBV9	TRBJ2-2	.	TRBD1	CASSVGDRDANTGELFF	TGTGCCAGCAGCGTAGGGGACAGGGATGCGAACACCGGGGAGCTGTTTTTT
TRBV30	TRBJ2-2	.	TRBD2	CAWSLPGLAGSGELFF	TGTGCCTGGAGTCTACCGGGACTAGCAGGCTCCGGGGAGCTGTTTTTT
TRBV7-6	TRBJ1-1	.	.	CASSLEGGAEAFF	TGTGCCAGCAGCTTAGAAGGCGGTGCTGAAGCTTTCTTT
TRBV25-1	TRBJ2-1	once	.	CASTTVGYGGDEQFF	TGTGCCAGCACTACGGTGGGCTATGGGGGCGATGAGCAGTTCTTC
TRBV11-2	TRBJ1-4	few	.	CASSGLRREGEKLFF	TGTGCCAGCAGCGGCCTGAGGAGGGAAGGCGAAAAACTGTTTTTT
TRBV4-2	TRBJ2-5	.	TRBD2	CASSIAGGSGETQYF	TGTGCCAGCAGCATAGCGGGTGGATCGGGAGAGACCCAGTACTTC
TRBV29-1	TRBJ2-3	.	TRBD2	CSVRGTSLNPDTQYF	TGCAGCGTTAGAGGGACTAGTCTTAACCCAGATACGCAGTATTTT
TRBV28	TRBJ2-7	.	.	CATEEDLPYEQYF	TGTGCCACCGAGGAAGATCTACCCTACGAGCAGTACTTC
TRBV2	TRBJ1-5	once	.	CASSVSRSNQPQHF	TGTGCCAGCAGTGTGTCCAGAAGCAATCAGCCCCAGCATTTT
TRBV7-2	TRBJ1-2	.	.	CASSSGMDGYTF	TGTGCCAGCAGCTCAGGGATGGATGGCTACACCTTC
TRBV6-6	TRBJ2-7	.	.	CASSRQDLEQYF	TGTGCCAGCAGCCGACAGGATCTGGAGCAGTACTTC
TRBV5-6	TRBJ1-2	.	TRBD1	CASSQDRDYGYTF	TGTGCCAGCAGCCAGGACAGGGACTATGGCTACACCTTC
TRBV12-2	TRBJ1-5	.	.	CASRLVVGTDPAYSNQPQHF	TGTGCAAGTCGCTTAGTGGTGGGGACAGACCCGGCTTATAGCAATCAGCCCCAGCATTTT
TRBV6-1	TRBJ1-5	.	.	CASNPTDSNQPQHF	TGTGCCAGCAACCCGACAGATAGCAATCAGCCCCAGCATTTT
TRBV11-2	TRBJ2-5	.	.	CASSSQGGHAQETQYF	TGTGCCAGCAGCTCCCAGGGAGGACACGCGCAAGAGACCCAGTACTTC
TRBV10-3	TRBJ1-5	.	.	CAISDGGDQPQHF	TGTGCCATCAGTGACGGAGGGGACCAGCCCCAGCATTTT
TRBV2	TRBJ2-1	.	TRBD2	CARASGGGAGNEQFF	TGTGCCAGGGCCTCGGGAGGGGGGGCGGGGAATGAGCAGTTCTTC
TRBV2	TRBJ1-2	.	.	CASTRGASHYGYTF	TGTGCCAGCACCCGGGGAGCTTCCCACTATGGCTACACCTTC
TRBV2	TRBJ1-6	.	.	CASSGSATSSPLHF	TGTGCCAGCAGTGGGTCAGCGACGTCTTCACCCCTCCACTTT
TRBV2	TRBJ2-7	.	TRBD1	CASSQDRGYEQYF	TGTGCCAGCAGTCAGGACAGGGGTTACGAGCAGTACTTC
TRBV6-5	TRBJ1-5	.	TRBD1	CASSKDRVQQPQHF	TGTGCCAGCAGTAAGGACAGGGTTCAACAGCCCCAGCATTTT
TRBV7-2	TRBJ1-2	.	.	CASSLYRDSNYGYTF	TGTGCCAGCAGCTTATACAGGGATTCTAACTATGGCTACACCTTC
TRBV5-5	TRBJ1-1	.	.	CASSFVAGNTEAFF	TGTGCCAGCAGCTTTGTAGCGGGTAACACTGAAGCTTTCTTT
TRBV9	TRBJ1-2	.	.	CASSVGAPDYGYTF	TGTGCCAGCAGCGTGGGGGCCCCGGACTATGGCTACACCTTC
TRBV2	TRBJ1-6	.	.	CASSGTQDINSYNSPLHF	TGTGCCAGCAGTGGAACACAGGACATTAACTCCTATAATTCACCCCTCCACTTT
TRBV28	TRBJ2-3	.	.	CASRDSRGGDTQYF	TGTGCCAGCAGGGACAGTAGAGGTGGAGATACGCAGTATTTT
TRBV5-8	TRBJ1-1	once	TRBD1	CASILLTGGASEAFF	TGTGCCAGCATTCTGTTGACAGGGGGCGCATCTGAAGCTTTCTTT
TRBV29-1	TRBJ1-5	.	TRBD1	CSVEERADRRNQQPQHF	TGCAGCGTTGAAGAAAGGGCGGACAGGAGAAATCAACAGCCCCAGCATTTT
TRBV15	TRBJ1-5	once	.	CATSREGGSDQPQHF	TGTGCCACCAGCAGAGAGGGAGGGTCCGATCAGCCCCAGCATTTT
TRBV6-1	TRBJ1-2	.	TRBD1	CASSTSTGIYGYTF	TGTGCCAGCAGTACCTCGACAGGGATCTATGGCTACACCTTC
TRBV19	TRBJ1-1	.	TRBD1	CASRRTGASSLAEAFF	TGTGCCAGTAGACGGACAGGGGCCTCTTCTTTGGCTGAAGCTTTCTTT
TRBV5-1	TRBJ2-7	.	TRBD1	CASSLGQGYYEQYF	TGCGCCAGCAGCTTGGGACAGGGATACTACGAGCAGTACTTC
TRBV5-1	TRBJ2-1	.	TRBD2	CASSLDRLAGHNEQFF	TGCGCCAGCAGCTTGGATAGACTAGCGGGGCACAATGAGCAGTTCTTC
TRBV4-2	TRBJ1-4	.	.	CASSQDKSLATATNEKLFF	TGTGCCAGCAGCCAAGATAAAAGCCTAGCCACAGCAACTAATGAAAAACTGTTTTTT
TRBV5-6	TRBJ2-3	.	.	CASSLNTLSDTQYF	TGTGCCAGCAGCTTGAACACCCTCTCAGATACGCAGTATTTT
TRBV25-1	TRBJ2-7	.	.	CASSVHGSYEQYF	TGTGCCAGCAGTGTCCACGGGTCCTACGAGCAGTACTTC
TRBV6-5	TRBJ1-2	.	TRBD1	CASSQRDRGGYGYTF	TGTGCCAGCAGCCAGAGGGACAGGGGGGGGTATGGCTACACCTTC
TRBV5-1	TRBJ1-1	.	.	CASSLASESTEAFF	TGCGCCAGCAGCTTGGCCTCGGAGAGCACTGAAGCTTTCTTT
TRBV13	TRBJ2-7	.	.	CASSLSRSYEQYF	TGTGCCAGCAGCTTATCCCGTTCGTACGAGCAGTACTTC
TRBV6-5	TRBJ2-7	.	TRBD2	CASSYSSSGTYEQYF	TGTGCCAGCAGTTACTCGTCTAGCGGAACCTACGAGCAGTACTTC
TRBV4-2	TRBJ1-1	.	TRBD1	CASSPDRGNTEAFF	TGTGCCAGCAGCCCGGACAGGGGAAACACTGAAGCTTTCTTT
TRBV6-6	TRBJ1-2	few	.	CASSYLQTVNYGYTF	TGTGCCAGCAGTTACCTCCAGACAGTCAACTATGGCTACACCTTC
TRBV11-2	TRBJ2-1	.	TRBD1	CASSPRGQKQFF	TGTGCCAGCAGCCCTAGGGGACAGAAGCAGTTCTTC
TRBV9	TRBJ1-3	.	.	CASSIGGDTIYF	TGTGCCAGCAGTATCGGGGGTGACACCATATATTTT
TRBV19	TRBJ1-2	once	.	CASSPQGSYGYTF	TGTGCCAGTAGTCCACAGGGCTCATATGGCTACACCTTC
TRBV27	TRBJ2-2	.	.	CASKASGTGELFF	TGTGCCAGCAAGGCCTCGGGCACCGGGGAGCTGTTTTTT
TRBV18	TRBJ1-3	.	.	CASSSSRANSGNTIYF	TGTGCCAGCTCAAGCAGTAGAGCGAACTCTGGAAACACCATATATTTT
TRBV6-1	TRBJ1-5	.	.	CASSESRQNQPQHF	TGTGCCAGCAGTGAATCGCGGCAAAATCAGCCCCAGCATTTT
TRBV5-1	TRBJ1-4	.	TRBD1	CASSPDRGPNEKLFF	TGCGCCAGCAGCCCTGACAGGGGCCCGAATGAAAAACTGTTTTTT
TRBV27	TRBJ1-1	.	.	CASSRQMNTEAFF	TGTGCCAGCAGTCGACAGATGAACACTGAAGCTTTCTTT
TRBV2	TRBJ1-2	.	.	CASSKTPGDFLGYTF	TGTGCCAGCAGTAAGACACCAGGGGATTTCTTGGGCTACACCTTC
TRBV7-2	TRBJ1-5	.	.	CASSPSQQGLPPTNQPQHF	TGTGCCAGCAGCCCCTCCCAGCAGGGTCTCCCCCCAACCAATCAGCCCCAGCATTTT
TRBV6-1	TRBJ2-7	.	.	CASSWTDYEQYF	TGTGCCAGCAGTTGGACAGACTACGAGCAGTACTTC